These T cell receptor beta chains were read from a single sample in a study of T-cell memory formation after mild COVID-19. MiXCR was run by TCRdb on the 5' RACE reads, yielding one entry per CDR3 protein. The sample lists 120,000 to 150,000 distinct CDR3 sequences, 15% to 20% occurring once. The sample taken for sequencing was PBMCs or a T cell subset sorted from them (not recorded which). All receptors derive from an adult woman who had mild COVID-19 (a few samples of this study predate the infection). Cell type and time point are not known. Both conserved end residues are part of each CDR3. The order of the fields is D gene, V gene, CDR3 length, clone size, J gene, CDR3 DNA, CDR3 protein. D genes are given only for firm matches. Only some rows state a clone size, as once, few, many or a class for expanded clones.

-	TRBV5-1	12	many	TRBJ2-7	TGCGCCAGCAGCCGCCTGGGGCACGAGCAGTACTTC	CASSRLGHEQYF
-	TRBV7-8	15	-	TRBJ1-5	TGTGCCAGCCTACCCTGGGGGCAGGGGAATCAGCCCCAGCATTTT	CASLPWGQGNQPQHF
-	TRBV2	14	-	TRBJ2-7	TGTGCCAGCAGTGAAAACGGCCTCAACTACGAGCAGTACTTC	CASSENGLNYEQYF
TRBD2	TRBV7-3	19	-	TRBJ2-2	TGTGCCAGCAGCCCGACTACTAGCGGGAGGGCCTTGGGCACCGGGGAGCTGTTTTTT	CASSPTTSGRALGTGELFF
TRBD2	TRBV27	14	few	TRBJ2-2	TGTGCCACCCGAGCGGGACGGAACACCGGGGAGCTGTTTTTT	CATRAGRNTGELFF
-	TRBV7-7	14	few	TRBJ2-5	TGTGCCAGCAGCGAAGGGGTGATCCCGGAGACCCAGTACTTC	CASSEGVIPETQYF
TRBD1	TRBV12-5	16	-	TRBJ1-2	TGTGCTAGTGGAAATTTAAACAGGGGCTTTAAGGATGGCCACACCTTC	CASGNLNRGFKDGHTF
-	TRBV5-1	14	-	TRBJ1-1	TGCGCCAGCAGCGTAATCACCCCGAACACTGAAGCTTTCTTT	CASSVITPNTEAFF
-	TRBV21-1	17	-	TRBJ2-3	TGTGCCAGCAGCCCGAAATTCGACTCCACGAGCACAGATACGCAGTATTTT	CASSPKFDSTSTDTQYF
TRBD2	TRBV12-3/TRBV12-4	16	few	TRBJ2-2	TGTGCCAGCAGTCCCCGGACTAGCCGGTCCGTTGGGGAGCTGTTTTTT	CASSPRTSRSVGELFF
TRBD1	TRBV5-1	14	few	TRBJ2-7	TGCGCCAGCAGCCCTGGACAGGGGGTCAACGAGCAGTACTTC	CASSPGQGVNEQYF
-	TRBV5-1	14	-	TRBJ1-1	TGCGCCAGCAGCTCCACCCATCCCAGGGGTGAAGCTTTCTTT	CASSSTHPRGEAFF
-	TRBV7-6	15	-	TRBJ2-2	TGTGCCAGCAGCTCCTACTCCGTCTACACCGGGGAGCTGTTTTTT	CASSSYSVYTGELFF
TRBD1	TRBV27	16	-	TRBJ1-4	TGTGCCAGCAGACCCGACAGGGGAGTCTCTAATGAAAAACTGTTTTTT	CASRPDRGVSNEKLFF
TRBD1	TRBV7-9	14	-	TRBJ2-2	TGTGCCAGCCGGGACAGCTCGAACACCGGGGAGCTGTTTTTT	CASRDSSNTGELFF
-	TRBV10-3	12	many	TRBJ2-7	TGTGCCATCAGTGAGACTACAGGCGAGCAGTACTTC	CAISETTGEQYF
-	TRBV7-2	19	few	TRBJ2-2	TGTGCCAGCAGCGGGCGATGGTCGGGAACTTTGGCGAACACCGGGGAGCTGTTTTTT	CASSGRWSGTLANTGELFF
-	TRBV7-3	15	-	TRBJ2-1	TGTGCCAGCAGCTTAAACAGCGTCCAAGCCAATGAGCAGTTCTTC	CASSLNSVQANEQFF
-	TRBV10-3	16	-	TRBJ2-7	TGTGCCATCAGTGAGTCGAGGGCCGACGGAACCTACGAGCAGTACTTC	CAISESRADGTYEQYF
-	TRBV5-1	12	many	TRBJ1-2	TGCGCCAGCAGCGGGGACGGCTATGGCTACACCTTC	CASSGDGYGYTF
-	TRBV7-2	14	-	TRBJ1-2	TGTGCCAGCAGCTTAGCGCAGGGTACCTATGGCTACACCTTC	CASSLAQGTYGYTF
-	TRBV11-2	15	few	TRBJ2-5	TGTGCCAGCAGCTTATTCCCGGGAGTTGGGGAGACCCAGTACTTC	CASSLFPGVGETQYF
-	TRBV30	15	-	TRBJ1-6	TGTGCCTGGAGTGTAGTCAGGGCACAAAATTCACCCCTCCACTTT	CAWSVVRAQNSPLHF
-	TRBV13	16	few	TRBJ2-7	TGTGCCAGCAGCCTCCCCGGGACCCGATTCTCCTACGAGCAGTACTTC	CASSLPGTRFSYEQYF
-	TRBV7-9	15	-	TRBJ2-2	TGTGCCAGCAGCTTGGCGGGGGCCTACACCGGGGAGCTGTTTTTT	CASSLAGAYTGELFF
TRBD2	TRBV6-5	14	-	TRBJ2-1	TGTGCCAGCAGAATAGCGGGGCCCTACAATGAGCAGTTCTTC	CASRIAGPYNEQFF
-	TRBV7-3	14	-	TRBJ2-2	TGTGCCAGCAGCTTAATATCGTTCCCCGGGGAGCTGTTTTTT	CASSLISFPGELFF
TRBD2	TRBV20-1	17	-	TRBJ2-5	TGCAGTGCTAGAGACGCCAAGGCAAATTGGGGAGGGAGAACCCAGTACTTC	CSARDAKANWGGRTQYF
-	TRBV7-3	15	-	TRBJ2-7	TGTGCCAGCAGCCCCAACAGGGTTAGGACCTACGAGCAGTACTTC	CASSPNRVRTYEQYF
-	TRBV9	16	many	TRBJ2-3	TGTGCCAGCAGCGGTATGGCAGGGATGGGCGCAGATACGCAGTATTTT	CASSGMAGMGADTQYF
TRBD1	TRBV4-1	16	few	TRBJ1-2	TGCGCCAGCAGCCAAGATCTTAGCAGGGGGCACTATGGCTACACCTTC	CASSQDLSRGHYGYTF
TRBD2	TRBV20-1	17	few	TRBJ2-1	TGCAGTGCTAGAGAAAAACTAGGGCGGGGGACCTACAATGAGCAGTTCTTC	CSAREKLGRGTYNEQFF
TRBD1	TRBV12-3/TRBV12-4	15	-	TRBJ1-1	TGTGCCAGCAGTTTTCGGGACAGGGGGAACACTGAAGCTTTCTTT	CASSFRDRGNTEAFF
-	TRBV27	14	-	TRBJ1-2	TGTGCCAGCAGTTCCCTTGGGGGGGCCTATGGCTACACCTTC	CASSSLGGAYGYTF
-	TRBV7-2	13	-	TRBJ2-7	TGTGCCAGCAAGGACTACGGGGTCTACGAGCAGTACTTC	CASKDYGVYEQYF